This T cell receptor (beta chain) was observed in a study of T cell repertoires in cytomegalovirus infection. Study overall: HLA-B-restricted CMV epitopes that are well studied were used alongside recently identified HLA-C-restricted ones. The public TCR beta signatures pointed to both CMV infection and matching HLA type. Whole-study findings and limits: It was HLA-C-restricted CMV-specific TCR beta clonotypes that dominated the response ex vivo. There were carriers of CMV plus the relevant HLA, and cumulative public TCR beta family frequency identified them.

Points on this clonotype: Its antigen is not identified.

TCRdb re-called the reads through MiXCR, storing one row per CDR3 protein. The sample includes roughly 920,000 distinct CDR3 sequences, 31% of them seen just once. The ends lost 6 bases at V and 3 bases at J; junction bases unmatched: 6. CDR3 length equals 16 residues. This clonotype was obtained from a human donor in good health (CMV status not recorded). Some clones in this sample may be carry-over from other donors' samples. This material consisted of cultured CD8+ T cells from PBMCs, taken from culture after CMV antigen stimulation. V usage is TRBV12-3 or TRBV12-4 and J usage is TRBJ2-1; 12 nucleotides match TRBD2. The CDR3 nucleotides are TGTGCCAGCAGGGGACTAGCGGGTTCTCTCTACAATGAGCAGTTCTTC. Amino acid sequence: CASRGLAGSLYNEQFF.